This paragraph reports one T cell receptor (beta chain). The data derive from a study of T cell responses to AZD1222 COVID-19 vaccine. The V gene's germline CDR1 is SGHAT and CDR2 FQNNGV. The length of the CDR3 is 13 residues. Trimming took off 4 bases at V and 6 bases at J, with 12 bases between the two ends. Assay: immunoSEQ multiplex PCR; the TCRdb copy retains only in-frame clones and omits some. The sample has tens of thousands of clones, approximately 80% seen once. This chain uses TRBV11-2 with TRBJ1-1; D ambiguous. The receptor was derived from an adult in good health. This sample comprised peripheral blood, obtained on day 0 of AZD1222 vaccination. CDR3 protein: CASSSQVGPEAFF. CDR3 DNA: TGTGCCAGCAGCTCCCAGGTTGGGCCTGAAGCTTTCTTT.